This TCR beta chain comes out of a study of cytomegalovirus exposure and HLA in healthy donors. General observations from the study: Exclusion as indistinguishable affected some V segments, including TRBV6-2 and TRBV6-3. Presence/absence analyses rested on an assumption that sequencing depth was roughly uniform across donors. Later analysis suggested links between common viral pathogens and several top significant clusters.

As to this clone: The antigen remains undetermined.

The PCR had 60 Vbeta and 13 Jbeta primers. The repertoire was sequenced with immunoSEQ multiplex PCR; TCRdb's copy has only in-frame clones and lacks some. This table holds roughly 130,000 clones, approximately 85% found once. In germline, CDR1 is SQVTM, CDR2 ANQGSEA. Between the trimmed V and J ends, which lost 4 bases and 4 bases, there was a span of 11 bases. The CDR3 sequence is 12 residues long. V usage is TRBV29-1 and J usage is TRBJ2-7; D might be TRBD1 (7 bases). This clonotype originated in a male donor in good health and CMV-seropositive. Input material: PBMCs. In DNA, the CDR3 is TGCAGCGTTGCAGGGGGGAGTTACGAGCAGTACTTC. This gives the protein CSVAGGSYEQYF.